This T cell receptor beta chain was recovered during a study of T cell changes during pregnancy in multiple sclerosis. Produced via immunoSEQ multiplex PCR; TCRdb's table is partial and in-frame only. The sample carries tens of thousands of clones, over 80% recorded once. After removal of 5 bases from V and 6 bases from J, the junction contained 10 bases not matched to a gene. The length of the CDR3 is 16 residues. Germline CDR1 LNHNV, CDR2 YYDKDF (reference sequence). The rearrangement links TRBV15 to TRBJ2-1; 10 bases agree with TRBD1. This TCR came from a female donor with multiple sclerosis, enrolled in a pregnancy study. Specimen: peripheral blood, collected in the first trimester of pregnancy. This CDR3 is CATSFQGQGRPNEQFF. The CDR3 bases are TGTGCCACCAGCTTCCAGGGACAGGGGAGGCCCAATGAGCAGTTCTTC. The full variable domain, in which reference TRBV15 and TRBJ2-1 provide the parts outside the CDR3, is DAMVIQNPRYQVTQFGKPVTLSCSQTLNHNVMYWYQQKSSQAPKLLFHYYDKDFNNEADTPDNFQSRRPNTSFCFLDIRSPGLGDTAMYLCATSFQGQGRPNEQFFGPGTRLTVL.